This entry describes one T cell receptor (beta chain). Deletions cut 6 bases from V and 0 bases from J, with 15 bases between. CDR1 and CDR2 (germline): DFQATT, SNEGSKA (reference sequence). The CDR3 is made up of 14 amino acids. These data originate in a study of T-cell reconstitution after alpha-beta-depleted transplantation in children. For TCRbeta, the library was prepared with unique molecular identifiers. One entry per CDR3 protein, called by TCRdb with MiXCR from the PCR reads. The table shows about 540,000 distinct CDR3 sequences, with about 17% occurring only once. The chain uses TRBV20-1 and TRBJ2-7; D gene ambiguous. This TCR derives from a human donor who donated a stem cell graft to a child with acute lymphoblastic leukemia. The sample in question was PBMCs from the stem cell graft donor, obtained from the stem cell graft. CDR3 in amino acids: CSAPQRGVSYEQYF. CDR3 DNA sequence: TGCAGTGCCCCACAGAGAGGAGTCTCCTACGAGCAGTACTTC.